These 7 T cell receptor beta chains came from one sample sequenced in a study of spatial heterogeneity in lung cancer (dated by TCRdb to between 2018 and 2020). The time point label corresponds to: sample taken at primary tumor resection. Whole RNA extracted from tumor and nontumor lung tissue, or from cryopreserved PBMC samples, was used for TCR sequencing without cell sorting. Libraries were built with 5' RACE. Sequencing used a NextSeq 500. The public reads were quality trimmed at Q25 with fastp and then assembled into clones with MiXCR by TCRdb, keeping productive beta chains. Entries that share a CDR3 protein sequence are merged under the most common genes and DNA. This sample holds some 85,000 distinct CDR3 sequences; about a fifth were observed only once. Of the sample, 5% to 7.5% is held by the ten largest clones. This specimen consisted of PBMCs, obtained at surgery. All receptors derive from a male donor with early-stage non-small cell lung cancer.

This clonotype was detected only once. J is TRBJ2-3 and V is TRBV19, with 8 bases identical to TRBD2. CDR3 length: 14 residues. J lost 6 bases, V lost 2 bases, and 4 bases had no gene match. CDR1 is LNHDA, CDR2 SQIVND, per germline (reference sequence). The CDR3 DNA is TGTGCCAGTAGTATAAGACTAGCGATCGATACGCAGTATTTT. This codes for CASSIRLAIDTQYF. Together with reference TRBV19 and TRBJ2-3, the CDR3 gives the full variable domain: DGGITQSPKYLFRKEGQNVTLSCEQNLNHDAMYWYRQDPGQGLRLIYYSQIVNDFQKGDIAEGYSVSREKKESFPLTVTSAQKNPTAFYLCASSIRLAIDTQYFGPGTRLTVL.

This clonotype was observed many times. The chain combines TRBV6-2 or TRBV6-3 with TRBJ2-5; weak D call: TRBD2 (5 bases). This CDR3 is 15 amino acids long. Trimming cost V 7 bases and J 2 bases, with 17 bases left between them. Germline CDR1 reads MNHEY; CDR2 reads SVGEGT. The chain's CDR3 is CASNLGSLDQETQYF. CDR3 sequence (DNA): TGTGCCAGCAATTTAGGGAGCCTGGATCAAGAGACCCAGTACTTC.

This clonotype was observed a single time. The rearrangement joins TRBV28 to TRBJ2-1, with 8 bases matching TRBD1. Germline lookup yields CDR1 MDHEN and CDR2 SYDVKM. V gave up 4 bases and J gave up 10 bases; unmatched junction bases: 12. The CDR3 covers 15 residues. CDR3 sequence (DNA): TGTGCCAGCAGTTACCATTCGACAGGGGAGGAGGAGCAGTTCTTC. This encodes CASSYHSTGEEEQFF.

V usage is TRBV9 and J usage is TRBJ2-7; D is ambiguous. Germline CDR1 reads SGDLS; CDR2 reads YYNGEE. V was shortened by 4 bases and J by 3 bases, with 14 bases between the two germline ends. CDR3 length: 14 amino acids. Here the CDR3 reads CASSPTGGFYEQYF. CDR3 bases: TGTGCCAGCAGCCCCACGGGCGGTTTCTACGAGCAGTACTTC.

This clonotype was observed a few times. V usage is TRBV6-5 and J usage is TRBJ1-1; a weak D match, TRBD1 (5 bases). The CDR3 spans 16 residues. V lost 5 bases to trimming and J lost 2 bases, with 18 bases between them. Germline V gene sequence: CDR1 MNHEY, CDR2 SVGAGI. The CDR3 region has the DNA TGTGCCAGCAGTAAGGGACGGACACCGCTAAACACTGAAGCTTTCTTT. Its protein is CASSKGRTPLNTEAFF.

This clonotype was detected a few times. V is TRBV20-1 and J is TRBJ1-5, with D unclear. Germline V CDR1 and CDR2: DFQATT, SNEGSKA (reference sequence). The CDR3 runs 13 residues. The V end lost 6 bases, the J end lost 5 bases, and 14 bases lay between the germline ends. The CDR3 spells CSAGGEFDQPQHF. The CDR3 bases are TGCAGTGCCGGAGGAGAGTTCGATCAGCCCCAGCATTTT.

CDR3 nucleotide sequence: TGCGCCAGCAGAAAACGGCTCGGGGCAGTCACCGGGGAGCTGTTTTTT. Its protein is CASRKRLGAVTGELFF. J is TRBJ2-2 and V is TRBV5-1; D could derive from TRBD1 or TRBD2 (5 bases each). CDR1 and CDR2 from the germline V gene are SGHRS and YFSETQ. Between the trimmed V and J ends, which lost 5 bases and 4 bases, there was a span of 18 bases. This CDR3 spans 16 amino acids.